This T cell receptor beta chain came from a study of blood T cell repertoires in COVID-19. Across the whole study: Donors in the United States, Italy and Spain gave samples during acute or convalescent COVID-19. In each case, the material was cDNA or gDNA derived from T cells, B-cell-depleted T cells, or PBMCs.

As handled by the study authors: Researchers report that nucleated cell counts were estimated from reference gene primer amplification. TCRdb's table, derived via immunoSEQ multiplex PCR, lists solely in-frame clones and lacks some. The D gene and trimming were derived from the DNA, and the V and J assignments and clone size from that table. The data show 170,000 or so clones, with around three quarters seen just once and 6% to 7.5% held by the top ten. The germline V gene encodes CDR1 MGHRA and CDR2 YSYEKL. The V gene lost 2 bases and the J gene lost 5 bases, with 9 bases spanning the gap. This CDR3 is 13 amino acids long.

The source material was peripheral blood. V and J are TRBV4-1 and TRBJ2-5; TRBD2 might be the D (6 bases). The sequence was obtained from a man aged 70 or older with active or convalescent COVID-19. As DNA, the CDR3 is TGCGCCAGCAGCCAAAGGGCGGGGGAGACCCAGTACTTC. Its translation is CASSQRAGETQYF.